The TCR beta chain under discussion was sequenced for a study of T cells in tuberculosis. The wider study: PBMC were archived before or within 7 days of starting treatment. Study-wide results and caveats: GMM-specific TCRs were nearer to active tuberculosis alpha repertoires, suggesting expansion.

Germline V gene sequence: CDR1 KGHSH, CDR2 LQKENI. The ends were cut back, 3 bases at V and 7 bases at J, with 10 bases in the middle. This CDR3 region has 13 residues. The time point was: new active TB diagnosis, blood taken before or within 7 days of starting treatment. HIV-seronegative South African adults aged 18 years or older had newly diagnosed active tuberculosis. This table comes from immunoSEQ multiplex PCR, and its TCRdb copy is limited to in-frame clones, with some not included. Of around 30,000 clones listed, about 82% are singletons. Concerning this clone: Its antigen is still unknown.

This receptor was taken from an adult with tuberculosis. The sequencing used PBMCs, collected at tuberculosis diagnosis. The gene calls are TRBV18 and TRBJ2-1; D not resolved. CDR3 amino acids: CASSPPGRNEQFF. CDR3 coding DNA: TGTGCCAGCTCACCCCCCGGCAGGAATGAGCAGTTCTTC.